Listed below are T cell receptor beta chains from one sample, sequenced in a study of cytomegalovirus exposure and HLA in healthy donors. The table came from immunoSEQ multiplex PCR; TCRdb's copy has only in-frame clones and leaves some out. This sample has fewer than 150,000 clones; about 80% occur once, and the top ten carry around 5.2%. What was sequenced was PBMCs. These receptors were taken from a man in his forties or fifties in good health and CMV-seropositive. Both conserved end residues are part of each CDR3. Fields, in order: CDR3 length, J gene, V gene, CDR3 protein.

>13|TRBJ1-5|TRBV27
CASREEGNQPQHF
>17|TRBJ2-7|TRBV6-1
CASSVYAGTGDTYEQYF
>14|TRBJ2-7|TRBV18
CASSPPSQAYEQYF
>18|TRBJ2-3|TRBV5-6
CASSLVGVGGYPQDTQYF
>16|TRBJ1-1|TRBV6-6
CASSVGQTVANTEAFF
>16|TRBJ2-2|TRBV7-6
CASSSLGAGGTGELFF
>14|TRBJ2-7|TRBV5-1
CASSQDMGLDEQYF
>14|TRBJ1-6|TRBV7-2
CASSAHSRGSPLHF
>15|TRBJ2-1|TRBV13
CASSLTTSQGNEQFF
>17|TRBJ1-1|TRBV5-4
CASSLGGTGAGDTEAFF
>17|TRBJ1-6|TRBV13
CASSLGRWTGVNSPLHF
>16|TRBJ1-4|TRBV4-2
CASSLREGALGEKLFF
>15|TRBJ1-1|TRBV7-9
CASSPGEARVTEAFF
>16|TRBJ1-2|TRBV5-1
CASSLEVGTGLSGYTF
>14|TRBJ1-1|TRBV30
CAWSQWGQGTEAFF
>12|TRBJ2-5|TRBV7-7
CASSSQGPIQYF
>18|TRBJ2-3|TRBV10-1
CASSGRAGGGASTDTQYF
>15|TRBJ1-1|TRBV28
CASSLQGLGRTEAFF
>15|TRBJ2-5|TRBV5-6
CASSLPGVLGETQYF
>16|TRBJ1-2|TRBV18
CASSLPGTEANYGYTF
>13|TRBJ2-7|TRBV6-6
CASGSGRATEQYF
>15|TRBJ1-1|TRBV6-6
CASSYKEGWNTEAFF
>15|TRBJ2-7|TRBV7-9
CASSPWDRGTREQYF
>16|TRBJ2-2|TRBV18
CASSPSSASRTGELFF
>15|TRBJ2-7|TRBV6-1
CASSEQVDSSYEQYF
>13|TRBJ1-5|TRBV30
CAGGGNYNQPQHF
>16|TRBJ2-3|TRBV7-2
CASSLFMAGGRDTQYF
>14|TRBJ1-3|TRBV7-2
CASSFTGTGNTIYF
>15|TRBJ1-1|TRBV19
CASSTGQGVNTEAFF
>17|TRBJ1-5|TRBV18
CASSPRGQGGSNQPQHF
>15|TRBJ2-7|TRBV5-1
CASSPGQRQRDEQYF
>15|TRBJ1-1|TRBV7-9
CASSPRTAGWAEAFF
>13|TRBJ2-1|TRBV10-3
CAVRVAGGNEQFF
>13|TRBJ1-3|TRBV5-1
CASRSDTGNTIYF
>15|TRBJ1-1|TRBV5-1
CASSSTGEGISEAFF
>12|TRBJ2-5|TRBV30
CAWSVQGETQYF
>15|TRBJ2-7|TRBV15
CATSREAGLAYEQYF
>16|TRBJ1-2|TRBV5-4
CASSLAGRAGGNGYTF
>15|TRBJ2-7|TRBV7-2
CASSLALTRLGEQYF
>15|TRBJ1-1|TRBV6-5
CASNPEWGRETEAFF